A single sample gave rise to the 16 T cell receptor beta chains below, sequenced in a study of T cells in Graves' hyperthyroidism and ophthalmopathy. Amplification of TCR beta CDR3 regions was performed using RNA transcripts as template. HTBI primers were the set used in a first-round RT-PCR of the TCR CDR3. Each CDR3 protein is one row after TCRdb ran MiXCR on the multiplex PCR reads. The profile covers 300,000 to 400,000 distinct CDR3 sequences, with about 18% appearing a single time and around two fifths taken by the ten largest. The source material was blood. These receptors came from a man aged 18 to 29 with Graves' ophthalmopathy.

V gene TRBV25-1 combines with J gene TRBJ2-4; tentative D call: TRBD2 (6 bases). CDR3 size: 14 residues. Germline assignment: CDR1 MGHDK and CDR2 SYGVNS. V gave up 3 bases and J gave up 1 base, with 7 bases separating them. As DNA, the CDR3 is TGTGCCAGCAGTGATGGAGGGGCCAAAAACATTCAGTACTTC. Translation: CASSDGGAKNIQYF.

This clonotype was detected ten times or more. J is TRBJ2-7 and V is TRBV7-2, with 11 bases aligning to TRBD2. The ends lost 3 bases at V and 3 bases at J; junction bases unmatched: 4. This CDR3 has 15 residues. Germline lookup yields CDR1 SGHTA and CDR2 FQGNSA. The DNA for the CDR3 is TGTGCCAGCAGCTTGGGACTAGCGGTGATCTACGAGCAGTACTTC. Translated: CASSLGLAVIYEQYF.

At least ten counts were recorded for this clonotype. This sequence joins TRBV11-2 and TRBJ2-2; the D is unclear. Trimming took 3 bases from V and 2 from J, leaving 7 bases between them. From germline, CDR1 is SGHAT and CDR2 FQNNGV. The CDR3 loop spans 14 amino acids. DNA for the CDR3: TGTGCCAGCAGCTTCCTGGCCAACACCGGGGAGCTGTTTTTT. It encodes CASSFLANTGELFF.

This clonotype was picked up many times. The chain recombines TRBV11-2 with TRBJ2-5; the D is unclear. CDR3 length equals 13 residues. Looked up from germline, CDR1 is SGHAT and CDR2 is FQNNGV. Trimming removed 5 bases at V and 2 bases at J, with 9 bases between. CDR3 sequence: CASSTGPQETQYF. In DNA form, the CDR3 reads TGTGCCAGCAGCACTGGGCCACAAGAGACCCAGTACTTC.

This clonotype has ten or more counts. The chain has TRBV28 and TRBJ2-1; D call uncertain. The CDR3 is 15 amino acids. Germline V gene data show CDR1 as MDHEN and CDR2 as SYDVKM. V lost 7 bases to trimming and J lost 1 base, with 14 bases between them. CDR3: CASTLGRTSYNEQFF. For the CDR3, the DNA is TGTGCCAGCACGTTAGGCCGCACTTCCTACAATGAGCAGTTCTTC.

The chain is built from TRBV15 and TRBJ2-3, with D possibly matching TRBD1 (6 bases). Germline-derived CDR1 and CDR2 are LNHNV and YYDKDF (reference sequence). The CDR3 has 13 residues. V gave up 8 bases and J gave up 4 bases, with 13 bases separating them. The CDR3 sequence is CATGGPAADTQYF. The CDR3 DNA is TGTGCCACCGGGGGCCCCGCGGCAGATACGCAGTATTTT.

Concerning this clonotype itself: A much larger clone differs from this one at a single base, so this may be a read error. CDR3 protein: CSGTEVYEQFF. The CDR3 coding sequence is TGCAGCGGGACAGAAGTATACGAGCAGTTCTTC. V usage is TRBV20-1 and J usage is TRBJ2-7; TRBD1 matches 7 bases. The J call may be mistaken, given a closer DNA end match to TRBJ2-1. CDR3 length equals 11 residues. Germline CDR1 reads DFQATT; CDR2 reads SNEGSKA (reference sequence).

CDR3 in DNA: TGTGCCACCAGCGCCCAGACAGGTGCGGAGACCCAGTACTTC. This translates into CATSAQTGAETQYF. The rearrangement links TRBV15 to TRBJ2-5; a possible D gene is TRBD1 (6 bases). V shed 5 bases and J shed 5 bases, with 15 bases lying between them. Germline values: CDR1 LNHNV, CDR2 YYDKDF (reference sequence). The CDR3 extends over 14 amino acids.

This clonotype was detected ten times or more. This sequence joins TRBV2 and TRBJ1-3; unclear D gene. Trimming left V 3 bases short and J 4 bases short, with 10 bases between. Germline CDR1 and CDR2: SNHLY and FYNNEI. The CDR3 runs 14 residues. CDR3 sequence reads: CASSDVTLGNTIYF. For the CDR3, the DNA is TGTGCCAGCAGTGATGTCACTCTAGGAAACACCATATATTTT. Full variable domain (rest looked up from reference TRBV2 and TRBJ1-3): EPEVTQTPSHQVTQMGQEVILRCVPISNHLYFYWYRQILGQKVEFLVSFYNNEISEKSEIFDDQFSVERPDGSNFTLKIRSTKLEDSAMYFCASSDVTLGNTIYFGEGSWLTVV.

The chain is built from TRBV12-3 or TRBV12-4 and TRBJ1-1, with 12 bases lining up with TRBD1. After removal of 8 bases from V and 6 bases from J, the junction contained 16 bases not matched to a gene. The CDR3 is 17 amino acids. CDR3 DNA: TGTGCCAGCGGGGCCACCGGGACAGGGGGCTATGACCCTGAAGCTTTCTTT. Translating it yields CASGATGTGGYDPEAFF.

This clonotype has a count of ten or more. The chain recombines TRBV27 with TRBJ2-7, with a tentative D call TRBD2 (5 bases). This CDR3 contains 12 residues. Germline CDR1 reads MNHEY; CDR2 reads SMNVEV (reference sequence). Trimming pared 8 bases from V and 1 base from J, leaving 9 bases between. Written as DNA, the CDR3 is TGTGCCAGCGGGCCGGGATCCTACGAGCAGTACTTC. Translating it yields CASGPGSYEQYF.

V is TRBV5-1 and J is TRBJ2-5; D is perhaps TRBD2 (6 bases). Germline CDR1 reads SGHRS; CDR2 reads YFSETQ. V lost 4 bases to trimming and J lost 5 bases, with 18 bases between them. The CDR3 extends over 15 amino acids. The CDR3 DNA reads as TGCGCCAGCAGCCCCCCCTTTGGAGGGGTTGAGACCCAGTACTTC. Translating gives CASSPPFGGVETQYF.

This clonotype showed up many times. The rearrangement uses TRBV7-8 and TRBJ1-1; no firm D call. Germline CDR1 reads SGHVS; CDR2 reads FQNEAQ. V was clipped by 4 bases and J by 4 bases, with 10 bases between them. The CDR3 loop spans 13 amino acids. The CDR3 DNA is TGTGCCAGCAGCTGGGCGTCGACCACTGAAGCTTTCTTT. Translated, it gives CASSWASTTEAFF.

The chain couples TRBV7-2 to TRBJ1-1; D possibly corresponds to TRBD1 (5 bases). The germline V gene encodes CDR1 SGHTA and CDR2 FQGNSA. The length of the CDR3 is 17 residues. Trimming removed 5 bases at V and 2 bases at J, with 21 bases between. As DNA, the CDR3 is TGTGCCAGCAGCATCATATTGGGGAATTGGGGCAACACTGAAGCTTTCTTT. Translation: CASSIILGNWGNTEAFF.

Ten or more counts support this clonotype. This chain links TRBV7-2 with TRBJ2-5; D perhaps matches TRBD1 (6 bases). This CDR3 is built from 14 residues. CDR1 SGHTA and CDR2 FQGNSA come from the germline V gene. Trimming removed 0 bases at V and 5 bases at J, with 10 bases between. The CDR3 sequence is CASSLAPQGETQYF. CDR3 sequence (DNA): TGTGCCAGCAGCTTAGCGCCGCAGGGGGAGACCCAGTACTTC.

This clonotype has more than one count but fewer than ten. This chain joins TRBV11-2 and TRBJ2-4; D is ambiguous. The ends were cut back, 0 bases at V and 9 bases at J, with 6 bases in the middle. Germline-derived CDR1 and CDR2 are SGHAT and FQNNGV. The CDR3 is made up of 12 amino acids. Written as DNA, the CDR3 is TGTGCCAGCAGCTTAGAAGGAACCATTCAGTACTTC. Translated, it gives CASSLEGTIQYF.